Here is one TCR beta chain with its context. Its specificity is unknown. This sample is drawn from a study of a mutant IDH1 vaccine in newly diagnosed glioma. Produced via immunoSEQ multiplex PCR; TCRdb's table is partial and in-frame only. Of tens of thousands of clones listed, around 83% were seen once; the top ten hold about 4.1%. Indicated time point: week 23, last vaccination. With topical imiquimod, each dose of the vaccine consisted of 300 ug of mutant IDH1 20-mer peptide. The receptor comes from a man aged 25 to 40 with glioma. The starting material was PBMCs, obtained from a glioma patient whose treatment included an IDH1 peptide vaccine.

The DNA for the CDR3 is TGTGCCAGTTTCTCTACAGGCCACTATGGCTACACCTTC. Amino acid sequence: CASFSTGHYGYTF. The chain uses TRBV10-3 and TRBJ1-2; maybe TRBD1 (5 bases). The germline V gene has CDR1 ENHRY and CDR2 SYGVKD. Between the trimmed V and J ends, which lost 10 bases and 3 bases, there was a span of 15 bases. This CDR3 is built from 13 residues.